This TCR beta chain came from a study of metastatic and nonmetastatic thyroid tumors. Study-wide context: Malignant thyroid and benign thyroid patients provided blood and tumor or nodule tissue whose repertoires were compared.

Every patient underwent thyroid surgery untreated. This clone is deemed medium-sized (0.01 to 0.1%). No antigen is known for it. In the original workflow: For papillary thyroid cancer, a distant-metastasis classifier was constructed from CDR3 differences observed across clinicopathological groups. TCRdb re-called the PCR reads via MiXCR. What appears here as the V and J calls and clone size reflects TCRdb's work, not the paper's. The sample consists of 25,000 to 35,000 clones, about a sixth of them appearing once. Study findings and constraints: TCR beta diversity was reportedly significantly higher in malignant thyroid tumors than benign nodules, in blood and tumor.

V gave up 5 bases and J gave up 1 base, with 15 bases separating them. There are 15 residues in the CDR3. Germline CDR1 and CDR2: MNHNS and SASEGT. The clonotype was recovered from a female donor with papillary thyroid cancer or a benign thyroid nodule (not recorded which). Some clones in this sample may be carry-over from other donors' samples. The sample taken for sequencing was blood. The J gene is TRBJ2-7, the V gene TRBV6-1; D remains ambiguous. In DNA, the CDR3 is TGTGCCAGCAGTTCGGAAGAAACTTATTCCTACGAGCAGTACTTC. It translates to CASSSEETYSYEQYF.